The clone carrying this T cell receptor beta chain came up a few times. Its antigen is not identified. The sample comes from a study of response to subunit inactivated influenza vaccine. MiXCR was run by TCRdb on the RT-PCR reads, yielding one entry per CDR3 protein. Here the sample spans approximately 490,000 distinct CDR3 sequences, 6% to 9% being singletons. The CDR3 covers 18 residues. CDR1 LGHNA and CDR2 YSLEER come from the germline V gene. V trimming: 0 bases; J trimming: 9 bases; junction bases outside the gene matches: 13. Points from the study as a whole: Researchers suggested that each seasonal influenza vaccination recruits few new T cells.

Here the sequenced sample was PBMCs from blood, taken 23 months after vaccination. The sequence came from a man aged 45-69 years who received an inactivated influenza vaccine. V usage is TRBV4-3 and J usage is TRBJ1-6, with 8 bases lining up with TRBD1. CDR3 nucleotides: TGCGCCAGCAGCCAAGATAGGGGGAAGACAGGGGAATTTTCACCCCTCCACTTT. This codes for CASSQDRGKTGEFSPLHF.